One and the same sample provided the 18 T cell receptor beta chains below, sequenced in a study of T cells in localized non-small cell lung cancer. Produced via immunoSEQ multiplex PCR; TCRdb's table is partial and in-frame only. The sample lists just over 20,000 clones, about 84% occurring once. The sample consisted of PBMCs, taken before any cancer treatment. All receptors derive from a woman aged 35 to 75 with stage II squamous cell lung carcinoma.

V and J are TRBV28 and TRBJ2-1; D call uncertain. Germline V CDR1 and CDR2: MDHEN, SYDVKM. Trimming removed 6 bases from V and 7 bases from J, with 34 bases in between. CDR3 size: 20 residues. For the CDR3, the DNA is TGTGCCAGCAGGCGATTGACGGAACCTAATTACCGAAGAGAAATAAATGAGCAGTTCTTC. Its protein is CASRRLTEPNYRREINEQFF.

V is TRBV11-2 and J is TRBJ1-5, with unresolved D. V lost 5 bases, J lost 0 bases, and 14 bases lay in between. The length of the CDR3 is 16 residues. In germline, CDR1 is SGHAT, CDR2 FQNNGV. CDR3 coding DNA: TGTGCCAGCAGCCTTGACGGTTTTTATAGCAATCAGCCCCAGCATTTT. This sequence encodes CASSLDGFYSNQPQHF.

This chain links TRBV25-1 with TRBJ2-7; D is possibly TRBD1 or TRBD2 (5 bases each). With 8 bases removed from V and 0 bases from J, the gap between germline ends came to 11 bases. Germline V gene data show CDR1 as MGHDK and CDR2 as SYGVNS. This CDR3 is 13 amino acids long. DNA of the CDR3: TGTGCCAGCCGAGGGGCTGCCTCCTACGAGCAGTACTTC. Translated, it gives CASRGAASYEQYF.

This chain links TRBV7-8 with TRBJ2-3, with D perhaps assigned TRBD1 or TRBD2 (5 bases each). The CDR3 has 17 residues. The V gene's germline CDR1 is SGHVS and CDR2 FQNEAQ. V dropped 5 bases and J dropped 4 bases, with 22 bases sitting between them. CDR3 in amino acids: CASSPDAGGVSSDTQYF. In DNA form, the CDR3 reads TGTGCCAGCAGCCCGGACGCTGGGGGAGTAAGTTCAGATACGCAGTATTTT.

The chain recombines TRBV14 with TRBJ1-1; D is unclear. Trimming stripped 4 bases from V and 1 base from J, with 4 bases between. The V gene's germline CDR1 is SGHDN and CDR2 FVKESK. The CDR3 loop spans 12 amino acids. The CDR3 loop is CASSRGNTEAFF. The CDR3 DNA reads as TGTGCCAGCAGCCGGGGGAACACTGAAGCTTTCTTT.

This chain uses TRBV5-1 with TRBJ1-1; perhaps TRBD1 as D (6 bases). CDR3 length equals 14 residues. V shed 2 bases and J shed 0 bases, with 8 bases lying between them. In germline, CDR1 is SGHRS, CDR2 YFSETQ. In DNA, the CDR3 is TGCGCCAGCAGCTTACAGGGAATGAACACTGAAGCTTTCTTT. It is translated as CASSLQGMNTEAFF.

This sequence joins TRBV11-2 and TRBJ2-7, with 11 nucleotides matching TRBD2. The V gene's germline CDR1 is SGHAT and CDR2 FQNNGV. The CDR3 has 15 amino acids. The V and J ends lost 0 bases and 6 bases, in that order; junction bases with no gene match: 4. The CDR3 DNA reads as TGTGCCAGCAGCTTAGAAGGGACTAGCGGCGTCGAGCAGTACTTC. Translated: CASSLEGTSGVEQYF.

This chain joins TRBV5-1 and TRBJ1-5, with 7 bases identical to TRBD1. The J segment lost 7 bases and the V segment lost 0 bases, leaving 4 bases of the junction unmatched. The V gene's germline CDR1 is SGHRS and CDR2 YFSETQ. This CDR3 is built from 14 residues. The CDR3 nucleotides are TGCGCCAGCAGCTTGGGGGACAGTTCACAGCCCCAGCATTTT. It encodes CASSLGDSSQPQHF.

This clone is medium-sized within its sample. The chain has TRBV5-5 and TRBJ1-2; D ambiguous. The V end lost 4 bases, the J end lost 2 bases, and 9 bases lay between the germline ends. CDR1 SGHKS and CDR2 YYEKEE come from the germline V gene (reference sequence). The CDR3 loop spans 13 amino acids. The CDR3 is CASSRALNYGYTF. The CDR3 region has the DNA TGTGCCAGCAGCCGGGCCCTAAACTATGGCTACACCTTC.

This chain links TRBV5-4 with TRBJ2-5; the D gene is possibly TRBD2 (6 bases). Germline values: CDR1 SGHNT, CDR2 YYREEE (reference sequence). The V and J ends lost 4 bases and 2 bases respectively, with 12 bases between them. The CDR3 contains 14 residues. The CDR3 region has the DNA TGTGCCAGCAGCCTAGGAGGGAGACAAGAGACCCAGTACTTC. As protein: CASSLGGRQETQYF.

The V gene is TRBV4-1, the J gene TRBJ1-3, with D unclear. The CDR3 extends over 14 amino acids. V lost 3 bases, J lost 6 bases, and 12 bases lay in between. Germline-derived CDR1 and CDR2 are MGHRA and YSYEKL. In nucleotides, the CDR3 is TGCGCCAGCAGCCAGGGGTTAGTCGAAAACACCATATATTTT. Its protein is CASSQGLVENTIYF.

This chain connects TRBV19 to TRBJ2-1, with a possible D match to TRBD2 (6 bases). V lost 8 bases and J 5 bases, leaving 22 bases between the germline ends. This CDR3 has 16 residues. Germline V gives CDR1 LNHDA, CDR2 SQIVND (reference sequence). CDR3 nucleotides: TGTGCCAGTCACCCCGGGAGACCGGGAGCCCACAATGAGCAGTTCTTC. Protein: CASHPGRPGAHNEQFF.

This clone appeared a single time. This sequence joins TRBV5-6 and TRBJ2-1, with TRBD1 as a possible D gene (6 bases). The CDR3 contains 14 residues. The V end lost 4 bases, the J end lost 7 bases, and 15 bases lay between the germline ends. Germline CDR1 is SGHDT and CDR2 is YYEEEE. The CDR3 bases are TGTGCCAGCAGCGGACGGGACACAGGGAATGAGCAGTTCTTC. This sequence encodes CASSGRDTGNEQFF.

The chain uses TRBV6-5 and TRBJ2-1; 8 nucleotides match TRBD1. The germline CDR1 and CDR2 sequences are MNHEY and SVGAGI. The CDR3 extends over 14 amino acids. V lost 7 bases, J lost 3 bases, and 5 bases stayed unmatched. The CDR3 bases are TGTGCCAGCAAGGCAGGGGGCTTCTACAATGAGCAGTTCTTC. It translates to CASKAGGFYNEQFF.

This clone was detected only once. This chain connects TRBV6-5 to TRBJ2-5, with D perhaps matching TRBD2 (5 bases). Germline CDR1 MNHEY, CDR2 SVGAGI. Trimming left V 0 bases short and J 1 base short, with 12 bases between. The CDR3 totals 16 residues. The CDR3 reads CASSYSGRVPQETQYF. The CDR3 DNA follows: TGTGCCAGCAGTTACTCTGGGCGGGTCCCCCAAGAGACCCAGTACTTC.

The rearrangement links TRBV28 to TRBJ2-7, with 9 bases lining up with TRBD1. CDR3 size: 13 residues. Germline trimming cut 5 bases from V and 6 bases from J; bases unmatched to any gene: 5. Germline values: CDR1 MDHEN, CDR2 SYDVKM. CDR3 in amino acids: CASSVDRGSEQYF. DNA of the CDR3: TGTGCCAGCAGTGTGGACAGGGGATCCGAGCAGTACTTC.

The V and J genes are TRBV6-6 and TRBJ2-1, with 9 bases fitting TRBD1. Losses at the gene ends were 2 bases for V and 15 bases for J; bases not matched to a gene: 5. The CDR3 covers 12 residues. Per the germline V gene, CDR1 is MNHNY and CDR2 is SVGAGI (reference sequence). CDR3 in amino acids: CASSYPGQGSFF. The CDR3 DNA reads TGTGCCAGCAGTTACCCCGGACAGGGGTCGTTCTTC.

This sequence joins TRBV9 and TRBJ2-7; D is possibly TRBD2 (5 bases). Trimming cost V 3 bases and J 3 bases, with 10 bases left between them. CDR1 is SGDLS and CDR2 is YYNGEE in the germline V gene. The CDR3 is 13 amino acids. CDR3 sequence reads: CASSASGSYEQYF. The CDR3 region has the DNA TGTGCCAGCAGCGCCTCTGGGAGCTACGAGCAGTACTTC.